This TCR beta chain originates from a study of regulatory T cells in long-lasting Graves disease. Study findings and constraints: Those with persistent Graves' had less TCR diversity than newly diagnosed patients. Preferential use of TRBV28, TRBJ1-2 and TRBJ2-5 was seen in persistent disease.

TCR beta libraries were built with iRepertoire HTBI primers and Arm-PCR of CDR3 regions. TCRdb re-analysed the multiplex PCR reads in MiXCR, keeping a single row per CDR3 protein. The data show 350,000 to 500,000 distinct CDR3 sequences, with around 20% seen just once and about 13% held by the top ten. V lost 2 bases and J 2 bases, leaving 11 bases between the germline ends. Germline CDR1 and CDR2: SEHNR and FQNEAQ (reference sequence). The CDR3 is made up of 15 amino acids. Time point noted: persistent/refractory GD, antithyroid drugs over 5 years with positive TRAb. With RNA extracted from PBMCs as input, the TCR library was made. Graves' disease diagnosis followed American Thyroid Association guidelines. Peripheral blood, at roughly 9 milliliters, went into EDTA tubes. Details on this clonotype: Its target is unknown.

The origin of this receptor is a female donor with Graves disease. The rearrangement uses TRBV7-9 and TRBJ2-3; D is unresolved. This specimen was peripheral blood mononuclear cells (PBMCs), taken when the disease was refractory, from a patient treated with antithyroid drugs. DNA for the CDR3: TGTGCCAGCAGCTTACGTCCGAAGCACACAGATACGCAGTATTTT. This gives the protein CASSLRPKHTDTQYF.